This note documents a single T cell receptor beta chain sequence. No cognate antigen has been identified for it. Nothing much larger sits one base from this clone, and base qualities are not available. The collaborating institutions used their own protocols to collect whole blood in K2EDTA tubes. For TCRbeta analysis, collaborators shipped samples in one of three forms: frozen whole blood, isolated PBMCs, or DNA extracted from either of those sample types. This sample was included in a study of blood T cell repertoires in COVID-19 (TCRdb year 2020). About the full investigation: The collaborator samples originated in the United States, Italy and Spain and spanned the acute and convalescent phases of COVID-19. The prospective study material was composed of cDNA or gDNA derived from T cells, B-cell-depleted T cells, or PBMCs. The dataset comprised deeply sampled blood TCRbeta repertoires from subjects exposed to, actively infected with, or recovered from COVID-19. The repertoires were released in a freely available public database intended as a resource for research on the immune response to SARS-CoV-2. Samples came from the ongoing ImmuneRACE study (first 160 participants) plus 1,254 subjects from 6 global collaborators. Sample metadata almost always included a de-identified subject ID, COVID-19 status, age in years and sex. Where available, HLA class I and class II types were obtained from metadata supplied by the sample provider rather than from assay-based typing.

TCRbeta CDR3 regions were amplified from genomic DNA by means of the immunoSEQ Assay, a bias-controlled multiplex PCR. The study's own analysis went as follows. Within the assay, amplification of reference gene primers was used to estimate how many nucleated cells each sample contained. Sequence reads were collapsed and filtered to measure the absolute abundance of every unique TCRbeta CDR3 rearrangement. Productive Simpson clonality was computed per sample as the square root of Simpson's diversity index over productive rearrangements. TCRdb took this table from immuneACCESS and kept in-frame rearrangements with V and J called. Such tables lack part of the clones; where checked against another copy, unresolved V genes explain under half of the gap, and the rest is unexplained. V and J calls plus clone size are reproduced from that table; the DNA served to infer D and trimming. Counted in this sample were about 300,000 clones; about nine tenths of them appeared once. The leading ten clones occupy about 2% of the sample.

The CDR3 goes from the cysteine to the phenylalanine over 16 residues. Just the 48-base CDR3 DNA is kept, in frame starting at base 1. The germline V gene encodes CDR1 MGHRA and CDR2 YSYEKL. The germline V end is reduced by 1 base and the J end by 7 bases; junction bases left unmatched: 8. Study-wide findings and limitations: How much clinical and demographic metadata was included differed by source and by participant, and the metadata was provided uncurated.

This receptor was obtained from a man in his late teens or twenties with active or convalescent COVID-19. This chain is built from TRBV4-1 and TRBJ1-4; 8 central nucleotides agree with TRBD1. The sample taken for sequencing was peripheral blood. The nucleotide sequence is TGCGCCAGCAGCCAAGGGACAGGGACGCTGAGTGAAAAACTGTTTTTT. Its coded protein is CASSQGTGTLSEKLFF.